A selection of T cell receptor beta chains follows, all from one sample in a study of T cell repertoires in cytomegalovirus infection. TCRdb called the reads again in MiXCR, with one record for every CDR3 protein. The sample includes hundreds of thousands of distinct CDR3 sequences, approximately 25% of them seen just once. What was sequenced was CD8+ T cells from PBMCs. These TCRs come from a human donor in good health (CMV status not recorded). Some clones in this sample may be carry-over from other donors' samples. The conserved cysteine and the conserved F or W are not part of the CDR3 here.

V gene,J gene,CDR3 length,CDR3 protein
TRBV20-1,TRBJ1-2,14,SASEGPLASNYGYT
TRBV7-8,TRBJ2-7,10,ASSFSGYEQY
TRBV7-9,TRBJ1-1,14,ASLVLRGVMNTEAF
TRBV20-1,TRBJ2-7,10,SASRGSYEQY
TRBV7-6,TRBJ1-1,10,ASSPLGTEAF
TRBV29-1,TRBJ2-7,13,SVGVGRGDGYEQY
TRBV7-9,TRBJ2-2,13,ASSLKQRNTGELF
TRBV29-1,TRBJ1-2,11,SVEEGTYYGYT
TRBV6-5,TRBJ2-3,12,ASSYSIGPHTQY
TRBV28,TRBJ1-1,12,ASSLWGTNTEAF
TRBV28,TRBJ2-7,10,ASRVSAHEQY
TRBV2,TRBJ2-3,10,ASSGRTDTQY
TRBV6-5,TRBJ2-2,13,ASSWDRANTGELF
TRBV14,TRBJ2-5,12,ASSQGQLRETQY
TRBV6-2/TRBV6-3,TRBJ2-1,12,ASTPGQGGNEQF
TRBV12-3/TRBV12-4,TRBJ2-1,13,ASSPSGGAHNEQF
TRBV7-9,TRBJ2-1,13,ASSSPRNGVNEQF
TRBV29-1,TRBJ2-5,12,SVEEGLPQETQY
TRBV10-3,TRBJ2-2,12,AILPDSNTGELF
TRBV14,TRBJ1-6,14,ASSLLQGPGYSPLH
TRBV7-6,TRBJ2-7,13,ASSGEGTPDYEQY
TRBV23-1,TRBJ2-3,16,ASSQRDRAPNSTDTQY
TRBV28,TRBJ1-1,13,ASSFRIREDTEAF
TRBV28,TRBJ1-6,11,ASSPVRNSPLH
TRBV10-3,TRBJ1-1,12,AIRGGTGNTEAF
TRBV6-6,TRBJ1-1,6,AGGEAF
TRBV6-5,TRBJ2-1,14,ASSYSEQGSYNEQF
TRBV5-4,TRBJ1-1,12,ANSPGLENTEAF
TRBV7-9,TRBJ1-2,12,ASSQVGAVDGYT
TRBV24-1,TRBJ2-1,11,ATSDFARDEQF
TRBV10-3,TRBJ2-7,13,AIRLITTGGYEQY